The entry below describes one T cell receptor (beta chain). This entry belongs to a study of blood T cell repertoires in COVID-19. Whole-study context: Material from acute and convalescent COVID-19 was sourced from the United States, Italy and Spain. Nucleic acid was either cDNA or gDNA, and it came from T cells, B-cell-depleted T cells, or PBMCs.

Measured with immunoSEQ multiplex PCR; TCRdb has only the in-frame clones, and not every one. The sample lists 25,000 to 30,000 clones, around 85% seen once, with 25% to 30% in the top ten. CDR1 SQVTM and CDR2 ANQGSEA come from the germline V gene. There are 13 residues in the CDR3. Trimming shortened V by 5 bases and J by 5 bases, and 15 bases separated the two germline ends. The sequence was obtained from an elderly woman with COVID-19, enrolled during active disease. Sequencing used peripheral blood. The V and J genes are TRBV29-1 and TRBJ2-5, with TRBD2 as a possible D gene (6 bases). The CDR3 DNA is TGCAGCGTTCCTACTACAGGAGGGGAGACCCAGTACTTC. Amino acid sequence: CSVPTTGGETQYF. The variable domain in full, completed from reference TRBV29-1 and TRBJ2-5, reads SAVISQKPSRDICQRGTSLTIQCQVDSQVTMMFWYRQQPGQSLTLIATANQGSEATYESGFVIDKFPISRPNLTFSTLTVSNMSPEDSSIYLCSVPTTGGETQYFGPGTRLLVL.